This T cell receptor beta chain was sequenced for a study of shared clonotypes between healthy human individuals. The wider study: Aged between 18 and 49, the donors were a couple of women and three men. The study, taken as a whole, reports: The study drew on few donors, limiting represented genetic and exposure-history diversity.

It was at deep level that the assay was run. Profiling relied on immunoSEQ multiplex PCR, and the TCRdb table lists in-frame clones only, not all of them. This sample has 550,000 to 600,000 clones; roughly 72% occur once, and the top ten carry approximately 12%. This CDR3 spans 13 amino acids. Looked up from germline, CDR1 is SEHNR and CDR2 is FQNEAQ (reference sequence). V gave up 5 bases and J gave up 0 bases, with 5 bases separating them. A remark on this clone: The target antigen is unknown.

The clonotype comes from a woman aged 40 to 49 in good health. Some clones in this sample may be carry-over from other donors' samples. This chain connects TRBV7-9 to TRBJ1-5; D not certain. Sequencing input: PBMCs. DNA for the CDR3: TGTGCCAGCAGCGTGGATAGCAATCAGCCCCAGCATTTT. Translating it yields CASSVDSNQPQHF.